The rows below give T cell receptor beta chains drawn from one sample of a study of T cell responses to AZD1222 COVID-19 vaccine. Profiled with immunoSEQ multiplex PCR; TCRdb holds only in-frame clones, not every one. This repertoire shows some 150,000 clones, around 84% found once; its top ten account for about 5%. Specimen: peripheral blood, collected 28 days after the second AZD1222 dose. Receptors were obtained from an adult who received the AZD1222 COVID-19 vaccine. The CDR3 runs from the conserved cysteine through the conserved F or W. Clone sizes are given selectively: once, few, many, or a class where the clone is expanded.

NA	TRBV19	15	TRBJ1-1	CASSGTGENLPEAFF
NA	TRBV6-5	14	TRBJ1-2	CASSYWEGGYGYTF
once	TRBV28	15	TRBJ2-5	CASSFLGGPGETQHF
NA	TRBV5-4	20	TRBJ2-1	CASSLGLDRGALRGYNEQFF
NA	TRBV28	12	TRBJ1-3	CASSWGGNTIYF
NA	TRBV19	15	TRBJ2-3	CASSMETGGRNTQYF
NA	TRBV6-2/TRBV6-3	18	TRBJ2-5	CASSYLRGVAVTEETQYF
NA	TRBV6-5	14	TRBJ2-1	CASSYQGVYNEQFF
NA	TRBV6-5	14	TRBJ1-2	CASSPLGGASGYTF
NA	TRBV10-2	16	TRBJ1-6	CASSAADRQNNSPLHF
few	TRBV7-9	16	TRBJ1-2	CASSLDRSEWNYGYTF
NA	TRBV19	14	TRBJ2-1	CATLSAGLPNEQFF
NA	TRBV5-1	17	TRBJ2-7	CASSLAIWEGLSYEQYF